Sequencing of this TCR beta chain was carried out in a study of T cell clonotyping in hematopoietic cell transplantation. For the study at large: Pretransplant recipient samples were taken after cytoreduction. General study points: Pathologically expanded recipient clonotypes increased progressively from day 30 to day 180 as diversity fell.

Comments on this clone: Its target is not known.

The CDR3 spans 15 residues. CDR1 is SEHNR and CDR2 is FQNEAQ in the germline V gene (reference sequence). Trimming shortened V by 1 base and J by 4 bases, and 13 bases separated the two germline ends. Using immunoSEQ multiplex PCR, the repertoire was profiled, and TCRdb retains in-frame clones only, with some absent. The table has roughly 50,000 clones, over 75% seen once; the top ten hold about 6%. Time point given: recipient sample about 28 days before transplant, after cytoreduction. The input for sequencing was peripheral blood mononuclear cells, taken before stem cell transplant. The chain couples TRBV7-9 to TRBJ1-1, with a possible D match to TRBD1 (5 bases). The clonotype was recovered from a man aged 55 to 70 with biphenotypic leukemia. Some clones in this sample may be carry-over from other donors' samples. The CDR3 DNA is TGTGCCAGCAGCTTAGACGGAGCAGGGAGCACTGAAGCTTTCTTT. It codes for CASSLDGAGSTEAFF.